One sample yielded the 18 T cell receptor beta chains listed below, sequenced in a study of Ad26.COV2.S vaccination and SARS-CoV-2 variants (dated by TCRdb to the early 2020s). Library generation was performed with the immunoSEQ multiplex PCR assay. TCRdb retrieved this table from immuneACCESS and kept in-frame rearrangements only. Not all clones are present; in checked studies, unresolved V genes account for under half, and no reason is known for the remainder. This sample gives fewer than 600,000 clones in total; 89% of them show up just once. Under 2% of the sample is in the top ten clones. What the treatment or condition label conveys for this sample: some 19 received Ad26.COV2.S at low or high dose, single or two shots; a few received placebo; per-sample allocation not given. For vaccine and placebo recipients, repertoires were sequenced using samples collected on day 63 after the first injection.

The sample here was peripheral blood, taken in a trial of Ad26.COV2.S vaccine versus placebo. The receptors come from a person aged 18 to 59 who received the Ad26.COV2.S COVID-19 vaccine or a placebo.

This clone appeared once. The chain joins TRBV7-3 to TRBJ2-7; TRBD1 or TRBD2 may be the D gene (5 bases each). This CDR3 comprises 15 residues. With 4 bases removed from V and 0 bases from J, the gap between germline ends came to 13 bases. Germline V CDR1 and CDR2: SGHTA, FQGTGA. Written as DNA, the CDR3 is TGTGCCAGCAGCTCCATCCCTGGGGGCTCCTACGAGCAGTACTTC. It encodes CASSSIPGGSYEQYF.

The gene calls are TRBV5-5 and TRBJ1-3; no clear D. Deletions cut 0 bases from V and 0 bases from J, with 7 bases between. In germline, CDR1 is SGHKS, CDR2 YYEKEE (reference sequence). CDR3 length: 15 amino acids. As DNA, the CDR3 is TGTGCCAGCAGCTTGGAGCTTCTCTCTGGAAACACCATATATTTT. This encodes CASSLELLSGNTIYF. The entire variable domain, with the rest obtained from reference TRBV5-5 and TRBJ1-3, is as follows: DAGVTQSPTHLIKTRGQQVTLRCSPISGHKSVSWYQQVLGQGPQFIFQYYEKEERGRGNFPDRFSARQFPNYSSELNVNALLLGDSALYLCASSLELLSGNTIYFGEGSWLTVV.

The rearrangement uses TRBV9 and TRBJ2-7, with 10 bases fitting TRBD2. V was pared by 3 bases and J by 3 bases, with 3 bases of the junction left unmatched. The CDR3 length is 14 residues. In germline, CDR1 is SGDLS, CDR2 YYNGEE. CDR3 DNA sequence: TGTGCCAGCAGCGCGGGACTAGCGAGCTACGAGCAGTACTTC. It is translated as CASSAGLASYEQYF.

CDR3 nucleotide sequence: TGTGCCAGCAGCCCAATTCAGGGTCTGGGGACTGAAGCTTTCTTT. It is translated as CASSPIQGLGTEAFF. The chain couples TRBV9 to TRBJ1-1; D may be TRBD1 (5 bases). CDR3 size: 15 residues. The germline V and J ends were trimmed by 4 bases and 5 bases, with 18 bases remaining between them. Germline CDR1 and CDR2: SGDLS and YYNGEE. Looking up the rest from reference TRBV9 and TRBJ1-1 gives the full variable domain: DSGVTQTPKHLITATGQRVTLRCSPRSGDLSVYWYQQSLDQGLQFLIQYYNGEERAKGNILERFSAQQFPDLHSELNLSSLELGDSALYFCASSPIQGLGTEAFFGQGTRLTVV.

This rearrangement joins TRBV3-1 (or the pseudogene TRBV3-2) to TRBJ1-2, with no clear D. Trimming left V 1 base short and J 7 bases short, with 13 bases between. This CDR3 has 14 residues. The germline V gene encodes CDR1 LGHDT and CDR2 YNNKEL (reference sequence). CDR3 DNA: TGTGCCAGCAGCCAAGGGGATGTTGGAGCTGGCTACACCTTC. Amino acids: CASSQGDVGAGYTF.

With respect to this clone: The same CDR3 is also encoded by other DNA sequences in this sample. The chain joins TRBV11-3 to TRBJ1-1; unclear D gene. This CDR3 spans 13 amino acids. Trimming shortened V by 1 base and J by 1 base, and 4 bases separated the two germline ends. Germline V gene sequence: CDR1 SGHNT, CDR2 YENEEA. The CDR3 DNA reads as TGTGCCAGCAGCTTAGGGGGGAACACTGAAGCTTTCTTT. The encoded protein is CASSLGGNTEAFF.

This chain connects TRBV4-1 to TRBJ2-5; perhaps TRBD2 as D (7 bases). Trimming took 0 bases from V and 2 from J, leaving 16 bases between them. The CDR3 extends over 17 amino acids. The germline V gene encodes CDR1 MGHRA and CDR2 YSYEKL. This chain's CDR3 is CASSQEGGLAAQETQYF. Here the CDR3 DNA reads TGCGCCAGCAGCCAAGAAGGGGGGCTAGCGGCGCAAGAGACCCAGTACTTC.

J is TRBJ1-2 and V is TRBV28, with D perhaps matching TRBD1 (5 bases). Germline V lookup: CDR1 MDHEN, CDR2 SYDVKM. V was cut by 3 bases and J by 4 bases, with 12 bases left in between. The CDR3 sequence is 14 residues long. Written as DNA, the CDR3 is TGTGCCAGCAGTTTGGCAGGGCTCGGCTATGGCTACACCTTC. This translates into CASSLAGLGYGYTF.

The J gene is TRBJ2-1, the V gene TRBV11-2, with D possibly matching TRBD1 (6 bases). The V gene lost 2 bases and the J gene lost 7 bases, with 9 bases spanning the gap. Germline lookup yields CDR1 SGHAT and CDR2 FQNNGV. This CDR3 has 13 amino acids. The CDR3 bases are TGTGCCAGCAGCTTATACAGGGTGAATGAGCAGTTCTTC. Translated, it gives CASSLYRVNEQFF. The full variable domain, with the rest looked up from reference TRBV11-2 and TRBJ2-1, is EAGVAQSPRYKIIEKRQSVAFWCNPISGHATLYWYQQILGQGPKLLIQFQNNGVVDDSQLPKDRFSAERLKGVDSTLKIQPAKLEDSAVYLCASSLYRVNEQFFGPGTRLTVL.

V gene TRBV5-1 combines with J gene TRBJ1-2; a weak D match, TRBD1 (5 bases). Between the trimmed V and J ends, which lost 0 bases and 6 bases, there was a span of 12 bases. Germline-derived CDR1 and CDR2 are SGHRS and YFSETQ. The CDR3 length is 14 residues. CDR3 sequence: CASSLGGRANGYTF. DNA of the CDR3: TGCGCCAGCAGCTTGGGGGGCAGGGCAAATGGCTACACCTTC.

The J gene is TRBJ1-3, the V gene TRBV15; unclear D gene. In germline, CDR1 is LNHNV, CDR2 YYDKDF (reference sequence). V lost 8 bases to trimming and J lost 0 bases, with 8 bases between them. The length of the CDR3 is 13 residues. Here the CDR3 reads CATATNSGNTIYF. CDR3 bases: TGTGCCACCGCCACTAACTCTGGAAACACCATATATTTT.

This chain joins TRBV28 and TRBJ2-7; D unclear. Germline-derived CDR1 and CDR2 are MDHEN and SYDVKM. This CDR3 has 11 residues. Trimming took 3 bases from V and 4 from J, leaving 4 bases between them. CDR3 sequence reads: CASSLIYEQYF. The CDR3, as DNA: TGTGCCAGCAGTTTGATATACGAGCAGTACTTC. The entire variable domain, with the rest obtained from reference TRBV28 and TRBJ2-7, is as follows: DVKVTQSSRYLVKRTGEKVFLECVQDMDHENMFWYRQDPGLGLRLIYFSYDVKMKEKGDIPEGYSVSREKKERFSLILESASTNQTSMYLCASSLIYEQYFGPGTRLTVT.

DNA for the CDR3: TGTGCCAGCAGCAACTCTAGCGGGGTTAGAGAGACCCAGTACTTC. This translates into CASSNSSGVRETQYF. V and J are TRBV9 and TRBJ2-5, with 9 bases lining up with TRBD2. With V trimmed by 4 bases and J by 4 bases, 8 bases remained unmatched. In germline, CDR1 is SGDLS, CDR2 YYNGEE. There are 15 residues in the CDR3.

A note on this clone: This sample includes further DNA sequences coding for the same CDR3. The chain links TRBV5-1 to TRBJ1-6; 8 positions agree with TRBD1. Germline CDR1 SGHRS, CDR2 YFSETQ. The V segment lost 0 bases and the J segment 7 bases; nucleotides outside the gene matches: 3. CDR3 size: 15 residues. CDR3 sequence (DNA): TGCGCCAGCAGCTTGGGACAGGGGAAAAATTCACCCCTCCACTTT. This codes for CASSLGQGKNSPLHF.

The chain links TRBV7-3 to TRBJ1-5; the match to TRBD1 covers 11 bases. CDR1 is SGHTA, CDR2 FQGTGA, per germline. The CDR3 runs to 13 residues. CDR3: CASARDRGEPQHF. The CDR3 DNA reads as TGTGCTAGCGCCCGGGACAGGGGGGAGCCCCAGCATTTT.

As DNA, the CDR3 is TGTGCCAGCAGTGACGGACAGGGTAACACTGAAGCTTTCTTT. Protein product: CASSDGQGNTEAFF. The chain couples TRBV27 to TRBJ1-1; 8 bases line up with TRBD1. V dropped 5 bases and J dropped 2; count of bases not matched to a gene: 4. This CDR3 is built from 14 residues. Looked up from germline, CDR1 is MNHEY and CDR2 is SMNVEV (reference sequence).

V gene TRBV6-6 combines with J gene TRBJ1-1; TRBD1 aligns across 7 bases. Germline V gene lookup returns CDR1 MNHNY and CDR2 SVGAGI (reference sequence). There are 13 residues in the CDR3. The ends lost 6 bases at V and 4 bases at J; junction bases unmatched: 5. The CDR3 here is CASSYTGVTEAFF. DNA of the CDR3: TGTGCCAGCAGCTATACAGGGGTCACTGAAGCTTTCTTT.

The rearrangement joins TRBV7-6 to TRBJ1-1, with TRBD1 as a possible D gene (5 bases). CDR1 and CDR2 from the germline V gene are SGHVS and FNYEAQ. V was clipped by 5 bases and J by 5 bases, with 24 bases between them. CDR3 length equals 17 residues. This CDR3 reads CASSPLGFGARRTEAFF. CDR3 DNA sequence: TGTGCCAGCAGCCCGCTTGGGTTTGGGGCAAGACGGACTGAAGCTTTCTTT.